The clone carrying this T cell receptor beta chain showed up just once. This entry is derived from a study of T cell changes during pregnancy in multiple sclerosis. The assay was immunoSEQ multiplex PCR, and TCRdb's table has in-frame clones only and misses some. The top ten hold approximately 1.5% of the sample, which has about 68,000 clones, roughly 94% seen once. V lost 5 bases to trimming and J lost 4 bases; unmatched junction nucleotides: 8. The germline V gene encodes CDR1 SGHAT and CDR2 FQNNGV. The CDR3 length is 15 residues. This chain joins TRBV11-2 and TRBJ1-3, with 7 bases matching TRBD1. This specimen consisted of peripheral blood, obtained in the second trimester of pregnancy. The receptor was derived from a female donor in good health, enrolled as a control in a pregnancy study. In nucleotides, the CDR3 is TGTGCCAGCAGCCCTCGGACAGGTTCAGGAAACACCATATATTTT. As protein: CASSPRTGSGNTIYF.